This T cell receptor (beta chain) originates from a study of regulatory T cells in long-lasting Graves disease. V lost 0 bases, J lost 0 bases, and 5 bases stayed unmatched. The CDR3 is 17 amino acids. From germline, CDR1 is SGHRS and CDR2 YFSETQ. Study-wide results and limits: Whereas new patients shared 1,000 or so public clonotypes, persistent patients shared more, at 2,500 to 3,500. The TCR repertoire of persistent Graves' patients was less diverse than that of newly diagnosed ones.

Time point noted: newly diagnosed GD, antithyroid drugs for less than 3 months. The TCR library was made from RNA that had been extracted from PBMCs in TRIzol. Concerning this clonotype itself: Its target is not known.

Through Arm-PCR of CDR3 regions and iRepertoire HTBI primers, TCR beta libraries were built. TCRdb re-analysed the multiplex PCR reads in MiXCR, keeping a single row per CDR3 protein. The sample lists a few hundred thousand distinct CDR3 sequences; around 15% were seen once. These sequences were also reported in another study, on T cells in Graves' hyperthyroidism and ophthalmopathy. That paper states: Those patients with uncontrolled infection, other autoimmune disease, pregnancy or lactation were excluded. The study used the HTBI primer set for a first-round RT-PCR of the TCR CDR3.

This receptor was taken from a man aged 40-49 years with Graves disease. V and J are TRBV5-1 and TRBJ2-1; 8 nucleotides line up with TRBD1. The sequences come from peripheral blood mononuclear cells (PBMCs), collected at new diagnosis, from a patient treated with antithyroid drugs. The CDR3 DNA sequence: TGCGCCAGCAGCTTGGGGACAGGGAGGAGCTCCTACAATGAGCAGTTCTTC. Amino acids: CASSLGTGRSSYNEQFF.